The T cell receptor beta chain under discussion was sequenced for a study of human T cells and chemical hapten exposure (dated by TCRdb to about 2021). With respect to the entire study: For sensitization, 2% DPC in acetone was applied to a roughly 2 cm by roughly 2 cm area of upper inner arm skin. Throughout the study period of around 25 weeks, patients also received therapeutic DPC doses to the scalp every week. The libraries were sequenced as a pool, and the TCR yield per sample differed mostly because of small variations in library volumes within the pool. Blood was sampled from patients pre-sensitization (week 0) and at 2, 6 and about 24 weeks after DPC sensitization. Most of the patients in the cohort were female, and the cohort covered alopecia areata with under or over 50% scalp involvement, alopecia totalis and alopecia universalis. Blood for TCR sequencing was provided by twenty-nine alopecia patients at one to four time points (pre-sensitization, 2, 6 and 24 weeks). This study followed changes in the peripheral blood TCR repertoire in vivo during primary and secondary sensitization of alopecia patients to the hapten diphenylcyclopropenone (DPC). Patch tests used Finn chambers with 0.01% DPC on the upper back, scored after 6 days by International Contact Dermatitis Research Group standards.

The sample's time point label, decoded: pre-sensitization, week 0. The sample's treatment or condition label, decoded: therapeutic diphenylcyclopropenone sensitization with weekly scalp DPC. Blood at each patch-test visit was drawn before the patch test was applied. Patients were considered eligible if aged 18 to 70, diagnosed with alopecia and deemed suitable for DPC therapy, and patients were excluded if pregnant. Total RNA was extracted from unfractionated whole blood collected in Tempus Blood RNA tubes. Library generation was performed with RACE. Sequencing was carried out with a NextSeq 500. Library preparation attached unique molecular identifiers to individual cDNA molecules for quantitative, reproducible TCR counting. From each blood RNA sample, both TCR alpha and TCR beta chains were sequenced. In the original analysis: The median number of TCRs per sample was 95,638, ranging from roughly 23,224 to 690,600. V, J and CDR3 annotation of the TCR reads was carried out using the Decombinator software suite. Every sample was subsampled to the same number of TCRs (28,000) for the PS versus PT1 abundance plots. TCRs were defined as expanded if absent before sensitization and observed at least eight times at the 2-week time point. TCRdb itself trimmed the public reads at Q25 with fastp, ran MiXCR and retained productive beta chains. Here each entry gathers all rows of one CDR3 protein and keeps the most common genes and DNA. TCRdb's processing, not the study's, gives the V and J calls here. For this sample there are tens of thousands of distinct CDR3 sequences; 6.5% to 8% appear just once. Together, the top ten hold over 1% of the sample.

CDR1 and CDR2 (LGHNT, FRNRAP) derive from the germline V gene. Trimming takes 1 base from V and 0 bases from J, and the germline ends sit 7 bases apart. The CDR3 has 15 amino acids, counting the end cysteine and phenylalanine. Only CDR3 DNA remains: 45 bases, in frame from the first base. The full study reports these points: DPC sensitization did not change the number of TCRs with a frequency above 1 in 1000, and there was no evidence of changes in global repertoire structure. Expanded TCRs formed significantly more large CDR3 similarity clusters than pre-sensitization or healthy control sets, consistent with antigen-driven responses. Because all patients had alopecia, a presumed autoimmune disease, the immune response of the patients might differ from that of healthy individuals. After repeated subsampling, changes were observed in the strength of the expansion versus patch-test correlation and in the threshold at which the correlation became significant. A positive correlation was found between the number of PT1 expanded TCRs and patch test score, with significance reached at thresholds 8, 16 and 32 but not 4.

About this clonotype itself: What antigen it recognizes has not been identified. One base away there is no much larger clone; base qualities are not given.

Sequenced here: whole blood, sampled in connection with sensitization to the hapten diphenylcyclopropenone (DPC). The receptor was derived from a woman between 45 and 60 years old with alopecia areata. Some clones in this sample may be carry-over from other donors' samples. The rearrangement combines TRBV12-5 with TRBJ2-1; the D gene is possibly TRBD1, with 5 bases matching. The sequenced DNA is TGTGCTAGTGGTTTGGGCCAGGGCTCCTACAATGAGCAGTTCTTC. Its coded protein is CASGLGQGSYNEQFF.